One sample yielded the 20 T cell receptor beta chains listed below, sequenced in a study of cytomegalovirus exposure and HLA in healthy donors. PCR was performed using 60 Vbeta and 13 Jbeta primers. Clones were read by immunoSEQ multiplex PCR, and TCRdb kept only the in-frame ones, dropping some. In the table there are 64,000 or so clones, about two thirds of which are singletons. The sample consisted of PBMCs. Every receptor here comes from a woman aged 45 to 65 in good health and CMV-seropositive.

This clone has just a few counts. The chain joins TRBV19 to TRBJ2-5; D is perhaps TRBD2 (6 bases). This CDR3 spans 15 amino acids. CDR1 is LNHDA, CDR2 SQIVND, per germline (reference sequence). Between the trimmed V and J ends, which lost 7 bases and 3 bases, there was a span of 18 bases. The DNA of the CDR3 is TGTGCCAGTACCGCCCCCTGGGGAGGAGAAGAGACCCAGTACTTC. Amino acid sequence: CASTAPWGGEETQYF.

The chain uses TRBV13 and TRBJ2-7; perhaps TRBD2 as D (6 bases). Germline lookup yields CDR1 PRHDT and CDR2 FYEKMQ (reference sequence). The V end was cut by 3 bases, the J end by 0 bases, with 15 bases between. The CDR3 runs 16 residues. The CDR3 nucleotides are TGTGCCAGCAGCTTGGACCCCTCGCGGGACTCCTACGAGCAGTACTTC. The encoded protein is CASSLDPSRDSYEQYF.

This chain links TRBV11-2 with TRBJ2-1; D call uncertain. The V end lost 3 bases, the J end lost 8 bases, and 11 bases lay between the germline ends. Germline V gene lookup returns CDR1 SGHAT and CDR2 FQNNGV. The CDR3 is 13 residues long. The CDR3 protein is CASSFQRIYEQFF. The CDR3 nucleotides are TGTGCCAGCAGCTTCCAGCGTATCTATGAGCAGTTCTTC. The full variable domain, in which reference TRBV11-2 and TRBJ2-1 provide the parts outside the CDR3, is EAGVAQSPRYKIIEKRQSVAFWCNPISGHATLYWYQQILGQGPKLLIQFQNNGVVDDSQLPKDRFSAERLKGVDSTLKIQPAKLEDSAVYLCASSFQRIYEQFFGPGTRLTVL.

V and J are TRBV11-2 and TRBJ2-2, with D perhaps matching TRBD1 (6 bases). Germline V CDR1 and CDR2: SGHAT, FQNNGV. The CDR3 spans 16 residues. V dropped 2 bases and J dropped 4 bases, with 14 bases sitting between them. The CDR3 spells CASSLNRAVSTGELFF. The CDR3 DNA reads TGTGCCAGCAGCTTAAACAGGGCCGTGAGCACCGGGGAGCTGTTTTTT.

In its sample, this clone was seen a few times. V gene TRBV5-1 combines with J gene TRBJ1-2, with 9 positions matching TRBD1. This CDR3 has 13 residues. Per germline, CDR1 SGHRS and CDR2 YFSETQ. The ends lost 7 bases at V and 8 bases at J; junction bases unmatched: 9. The DNA of the CDR3 is TGCGCCAGCGGACCGGGACAGGGAGGCGGCTACACCTTC. Protein product: CASGPGQGGGYTF.

This chain uses TRBV9 with TRBJ2-7; 8 bases line up with TRBD2. J gave up 1 base and V 2 bases, and 2 bases lay outside the gene matches. The CDR3 is 14 residues long. Germline V gene sequence: CDR1 SGDLS, CDR2 YYNGEE. The CDR3 is CASSVSGASYEQYF. The CDR3 nucleotides read TGTGCCAGCAGCGTTAGCGGGGCATCCTACGAGCAGTACTTC.

The gene calls are TRBV7-6 and TRBJ1-1; the match to TRBD1 covers 9 bases. V lost 0 bases, J lost 4 bases, and 6 bases stayed unmatched. The CDR3 is 16 residues long. CDR1 is SGHVS and CDR2 is FNYEAQ in the germline V gene. In DNA, the CDR3 is TGTGCCAGCAGCTTAGCCACAGGGGGCGGAGGCACTGAAGCTTTCTTT. It translates to CASSLATGGGGTEAFF.

The V and J genes are TRBV30 and TRBJ2-3, with D possibly matching TRBD2 (5 bases). Germline CDR1 GTSNPN, CDR2 SVGIG (reference sequence). The V and J ends lost 7 bases and 6 bases respectively, with 29 bases between them. The CDR3 covers 17 residues. CDR3 nucleotides: TGTGCCTTCAGCGAGCCTTACACCGCTACGGGGTGGGATACGCAGTATTTT. This gives the protein CAFSEPYTATGWDTQYF.

This chain joins TRBV29-1 and TRBJ1-2; D possibly corresponds to TRBD1 (5 bases). The length of the CDR3 is 14 residues. The V gene lost 3 bases and the J gene lost 3 bases, with 14 bases spanning the gap. CDR1 and CDR2 (germline): SQVTM, ANQGSEA. The CDR3 reads CSVEDTGRDYGYTF. The CDR3 DNA reads TGCAGCGTTGAGGACACCGGCCGCGACTATGGCTACACCTTC.

The V call is TRBV6-1, the J call TRBJ1-5, with D perhaps TRBD1 (5 bases). The CDR3 contains 14 residues. The germline V and J ends were trimmed by 4 bases and 3 bases, with 10 bases remaining between them. Germline-derived CDR1 and CDR2 are MNHNS and SASEGT. CDR3 residues: CASSGQGLNQPQHF. Written as DNA, the CDR3 is TGTGCCAGCAGTGGGCAGGGCCTCAATCAGCCCCAGCATTTT.

The gene calls are TRBV27 and TRBJ1-1; perhaps TRBD1 as D (5 bases). V was shortened by 5 bases and J by 10 bases, with 20 bases between the two germline ends. This CDR3 is built from 14 residues. Looked up from germline, CDR1 is MNHEY and CDR2 is SMNVEV (reference sequence). In DNA form, the CDR3 reads TGTGCCAGCAGTCCCCTGGCCCCGGGGGGGACAGCTTTCTTT. This codes for CASSPLAPGGTAFF.

V gene TRBV4-1 combines with J gene TRBJ2-1; 7 bases match TRBD2. Germline-derived CDR1 and CDR2 are MGHRA and YSYEKL. This CDR3 contains 17 residues. J gave up 3 bases and V 1 base, and 9 bases lay outside the gene matches. The CDR3: CASSQARSGVGYNEQFF. For the CDR3, the DNA is TGCGCCAGCAGCCAAGCCCGAAGCGGGGTAGGCTACAATGAGCAGTTCTTC.

This clone appeared a few times. This chain uses TRBV19 with TRBJ1-6; D possibly corresponds to TRBD1 (6 bases). This CDR3 comprises 15 residues. The V end was cut by 5 bases, the J end by 7 bases, with 15 bases between. The germline V gene encodes CDR1 LNHDA and CDR2 SQIVND (reference sequence). DNA for the CDR3: TGTGCCAGTAGTCCTACGACAGGTGTAAATTCACCCCTCCACTTT. It specifies CASSPTTGVNSPLHF.

This chain connects TRBV5-1 to TRBJ2-2, with a weak D call TRBD2 (6 bases). CDR1 and CDR2 from the germline V gene are SGHRS and YFSETQ. Between the trimmed V and J ends, which lost 4 bases and 4 bases, there was a span of 11 bases. The CDR3 covers 14 residues. CDR3 nucleotide sequence: TGCGCCAGCAGCCTGAGGACTACCACCGGGGAGCTGTTTTTT. As protein: CASSLRTTTGELFF.

This clone was picked up one time. The gene calls are TRBV29-1 and TRBJ1-3, with D unclear. The V end lost 6 bases, the J end lost 3 bases, and 15 bases lay between the germline ends. The germline CDR1 and CDR2 sequences are SQVTM and ANQGSEA. This CDR3 has 14 amino acids. The CDR3 DNA reads TGCAGCGTGCTGAGGAGAACAAGTGGAAACACCATATATTTT. Residues: CSVLRRTSGNTIYF.

The J gene is TRBJ1-2, the V gene TRBV4-3; the match to TRBD1 covers 7 bases. The CDR3 is 15 residues long. Germline CDR1 and CDR2: LGHNA and YSLEER. The junction had 10 bases not matched to a gene; V was cut back by 4 bases and J by 5 bases. The CDR3 reads CASSPETGVGYGYTF. The CDR3 nucleotides read TGCGCCAGCAGCCCCGAAACAGGGGTCGGTTATGGCTACACCTTC.

A few counts support this clone. The chain has TRBV5-5 and TRBJ2-3; TRBD2 aligns across 7 bases. Germline V gene lookup returns CDR1 SGHKS and CDR2 YYEKEE (reference sequence). V shed 3 bases and J 2 bases; nucleotides not matched to a gene: 6. The CDR3 is 15 amino acids. This CDR3 is CASSSAAGFTDTQYF. The CDR3 nucleotides read TGTGCCAGCAGCTCGGCAGCGGGGTTCACAGATACGCAGTATTTT.

The chain uses TRBV7-9 and TRBJ2-7; no definite D call. The CDR3 is 13 residues long. The germline V gene encodes CDR1 SEHNR and CDR2 FQNEAQ (reference sequence). V gave up 6 bases and J gave up 3 bases, with 12 bases separating them. CDR3 in DNA: TGTGCCAGCAGGCTAAACGAGAACTACGAGCAGTACTTC. It codes for CASRLNENYEQYF.

The chain links TRBV6-1 to TRBJ1-2, with a possible D match to TRBD1 (6 bases). Germline CDR1 and CDR2: MNHNS and SASEGT. The V gene lost 4 bases and the J gene lost 2 bases, with 17 bases spanning the gap. This CDR3 spans 16 amino acids. CDR3 DNA: TGTGCCAGCAGTGTTACCGGGACACTCCTAAACTATGGCTACACCTTC. This encodes CASSVTGTLLNYGYTF.

The genes are TRBV7-9 and TRBJ1-4; 8 nucleotides align to TRBD1. Germline assignment: CDR1 SEHNR and CDR2 FQNEAQ (reference sequence). The length of the CDR3 is 16 residues. The V and J ends lost 0 bases and 4 bases, in that order; junction bases with no gene match: 4. The chain's CDR3 is CASSLATGADNEKLFF. Written as DNA, the CDR3 is TGTGCCAGCAGCTTAGCGACAGGGGCGGATAATGAAAAACTGTTTTTT.